This T cell receptor beta chain comes out of a study of blood T cells in healthy people across ages. For this clonotype: Its specificity is unknown.

Together with a sample-barcoded 5' primer, a J-beta primer mix was included in a second PCR lasting about 6 to 11 cycles. TCRdb fed the 5' RACE reads into MiXCR, producing one record per CDR3 protein. There are over 1,500,000 distinct CDR3 sequences in the sample; 49% occur only once, and less than 2.5% lies in the top ten. The study's findings and limits: Significant beta diversity loss was already apparent by age roughly 43, declining roughly linearly.

This TCR was recovered from a woman aged 35 to 49 in good health. The sequencing sample was made of blood.

CDR3 loop: CASSQEGRVPQETQYF. CDR3 sequence (DNA): TGTGCCAGCAGCCAGGAGGGACGGGTTCCCCAAGAGACCCAGTACTTC. The V and J genes are TRBV3-1 and TRBJ2-5; a weak D match, TRBD2 (6 bases). Deletions cut 3 bases from V and 1 base from J, with 15 bases between. The CDR3 extends over 16 amino acids. Germline values: CDR1 LGHDT, CDR2 YNNKEL (reference sequence).